Presented here are 28 T cell receptor beta chains from one specimen sequenced in a study of blood T cell repertoires in COVID-19. The repertoire was sequenced with immunoSEQ multiplex PCR; TCRdb's copy has only in-frame clones and lacks some. This sample yields over 350,000 clones, of which approximately 93% are seen a single time; roughly 0.86% belongs to the top ten. The material sequenced was PBMCs or T cells enriched from blood (not recorded which). These receptors were obtained from a middle-aged woman who had been exposed to COVID-19.

This clone was seen once. V is TRBV6-5 and J is TRBJ1-1; a possible D gene is TRBD1 (6 bases). Germline CDR1 reads MNHEY; CDR2 reads SVGAGI. The V end was cut by 6 bases, the J end by 0 bases, with 14 bases between. The CDR3 spans 15 residues. CDR3 DNA: TGTGCCAGCAGCTACGACAGGTTATTGAACACTGAAGCTTTCTTT. The encoded protein is CASSYDRLLNTEAFF.

The chain carries TRBV7-8 and TRBJ2-3, with 15 bases aligning to TRBD2. Germline lookup yields CDR1 SGHVS and CDR2 FQNEAQ. J lost 2 bases, V lost 1 base, and 7 bases had no gene match. The CDR3 is made up of 19 amino acids. CDR3 amino acids: CASSLGPGLAGGVTDTQYF. The CDR3 region has the DNA TGTGCCAGCAGCTTAGGCCCGGGACTAGCGGGGGGAGTCACAGATACGCAGTATTTT.

The chain employs TRBV2 and TRBJ1-5; D call uncertain. Trimming stripped 7 bases from V and 9 bases from J, with 16 bases between. CDR1 is SNHLY and CDR2 is FYNNEI in the germline V gene. The CDR3 runs to 13 residues. CDR3 DNA sequence: TGTGCCAGCACCGAGCAGGTTTTGGGGCCCCAGCATTTT. Translation: CASTEQVLGPQHF. The full variable domain, its missing parts supplied by reference TRBV2 and TRBJ1-5, is EPEVTQTPSHQVTQMGQEVILRCVPISNHLYFYWYRQILGQKVEFLVSFYNNEISEKSEIFDDQFSVERPDGSNFTLKIRSTKLEDSAMYFCASTEQVLGPQHFGDGTRLSIL.

The chain links TRBV3-1 (or the pseudogene TRBV3-2) to TRBJ1-5; 7 positions agree with TRBD1. The trim removed 5 bases at V and 2 bases at J, leaving 6 bases unmatched. The CDR3 length is 15 residues. CDR1 and CDR2 from the germline V gene are LGHDT and YNNKEL (reference sequence). CDR3 DNA: TGTGCCAGCAGCGAAACAGACAGGGGCAATCAGCCCCAGCATTTT. This encodes CASSETDRGNQPQHF.

This chain uses TRBV30 with TRBJ1-1; D is possibly TRBD1 (6 bases). The length of the CDR3 is 15 residues. Germline V gene lookup returns CDR1 GTSNPN and CDR2 SVGIG (reference sequence). Trimming removed 2 bases at V and 7 bases at J, with 20 bases between. CDR3 sequence reads: CAWSPAGQRTVEAFF. The CDR3 DNA reads TGTGCCTGGAGTCCGGCAGGACAGCGAACCGTTGAAGCTTTCTTT.

V usage is TRBV7-2 and J usage is TRBJ2-7, with TRBD2 identical over 10 bases. Losses at the gene ends were 4 bases for V and 5 bases for J; bases not matched to a gene: 5. This CDR3 has 14 amino acids. Per the germline V gene, CDR1 is SGHTA and CDR2 is FQGNSA. In nucleotides, the CDR3 is TGTGCCAGCAGCTGGGGACTAGCGCGGCACGAGCAGTACTTC. Translated, it gives CASSWGLARHEQYF.

The rearrangement uses TRBV30 and TRBJ2-5, with 7 bases aligning to TRBD1. CDR1 and CDR2 from the germline V gene are GTSNPN and SVGIG (reference sequence). The CDR3 sequence is 14 residues long. The V gene end was trimmed by 3 bases and the J gene end by 7 bases; junction bases not matched to a gene: 11. The CDR3 region has the DNA TGTGCCTGGAGGACCAGACAGGGCATAGGGACCCAGTACTTC. It encodes CAWRTRQGIGTQYF.

This clone has more than one count but fewer than ten. The chain uses TRBV2 and TRBJ1-1; unclear D gene. Germline CDR1 and CDR2: SNHLY and FYNNEI. V was trimmed by 7 bases and J by 8 bases, leaving 14 bases between them. The CDR3 loop spans 12 amino acids. As DNA, the CDR3 is TGTGCCAGCACGTACAGCATAGGCGAAGCTTTCTTT. As protein: CASTYSIGEAFF.

The CDR3 region is CASSPDLFPTDTQYF. DNA of the CDR3: TGTGCCAGCAGTCCGGACTTGTTTCCCACAGATACGCAGTATTTT. The chain uses TRBV2 and TRBJ2-3, with a weak D call TRBD2 (5 bases). Trimming removed 5 bases from V and 2 bases from J, with 14 bases in between. The germline V gene encodes CDR1 SNHLY and CDR2 FYNNEI. The CDR3 loop spans 15 amino acids.

The chain joins TRBV5-1 to TRBJ2-2, with D possibly TRBD2 on 7 matching bases. V lost 4 bases to trimming and J lost 2 bases, with 15 bases between them. The CDR3 length is 16 residues. CDR1 and CDR2 from the germline V gene are SGHRS and YFSETQ. CDR3 sequence (DNA): TGCGCCAGCAGCCCGACCGGGGGGCATAACACCGGGGAGCTGTTTTTT. Translating it yields CASSPTGGHNTGELFF.

The genes are TRBV7-2 and TRBJ2-1, with 10 bases that match TRBD2. There are 16 residues in the CDR3. V lost 4 bases to trimming and J lost 3 bases; unmatched junction nucleotides: 6. From germline, CDR1 is SGHTA and CDR2 FQGNSA. CDR3: CASSSSGGGSYNEQFF. CDR3 sequence (DNA): TGTGCCAGCAGCTCTAGCGGGGGAGGCAGCTACAATGAGCAGTTCTTC. Drawing the rest from reference TRBV7-2 and TRBJ2-1, the complete variable domain is GAGVSQSPSNKVTEKGKDVELRCDPISGHTALYWYRQSLGQGLEFLIYFQGNSAPDKSGLPSDRFSAERTGGSVSTLTIQRTQQEDSAVYLCASSSSGGGSYNEQFFGPGTRLTVL.

In this sample, this clone turned up once. The chain carries TRBV19 and TRBJ1-3; 8 bases fit TRBD1. The CDR3 has 14 residues. J gave up 5 bases and V 5 bases, and 5 bases lay outside the gene matches. Germline V gene data show CDR1 as LNHDA and CDR2 as SQIVND (reference sequence). CDR3: CASSPDRGRNTIYF. The DNA of the CDR3 is TGTGCCAGTAGTCCAGACAGGGGTAGAAACACCATATATTTT.

This rearrangement joins TRBV30 to TRBJ2-7; TRBD2 might be the D (5 bases). The CDR3 runs 12 residues. The ends were cut back, 3 bases at V and 2 bases at J, with 8 bases in the middle. CDR1 and CDR2 (germline): GTSNPN, SVGIG (reference sequence). The CDR3 bases are TGTGCCTGGAGCCCGGGGACCTACGAGCAGTACTTC. Encoded protein: CAWSPGTYEQYF.

This chain joins TRBV5-1 and TRBJ1-2; 8 bases map to TRBD1. The CDR3 length is 17 residues. From germline, CDR1 is SGHRS and CDR2 YFSETQ. V shed 0 bases, J shed 8 bases, and the junction held 15 bases outside the gene matches. CDR3 sequence reads: CASSLGQGRRLGGGYTF. In nucleotides, the CDR3 is TGCGCCAGCAGCTTGGGACAGGGGCGCCGTCTGGGAGGAGGCTACACCTTC.

The CDR3 coding sequence is TGTGCCAGCAGCCACGGGACTAGCAGGTCGTTCTTC. This encodes CASSHGTSRSFF. This chain joins TRBV12-3 or TRBV12-4 and TRBJ2-1; 9 bases are a match to TRBD2. The CDR3 sequence is 12 residues long. V trimming: 6 bases; J trimming: 15 bases; junction bases outside the gene matches: 9.

This clone occurred once. The chain has TRBV30 and TRBJ1-1; the D is unclear. Germline V CDR1 and CDR2: GTSNPN, SVGIG (reference sequence). The CDR3 is made up of 12 amino acids. Trimming removed 0 bases from V and 3 bases from J, with 5 bases in between. CDR3: CAWSVSDTEAFF. The CDR3 region has the DNA TGTGCCTGGAGTGTAAGCGACACTGAAGCTTTCTTT.

The chain combines TRBV29-1 with TRBJ1-1, with a possible D match to TRBD1 (5 bases). The V and J ends lost 3 bases and 5 bases respectively, with 16 bases between them. There are 14 residues in the CDR3. The germline CDR1 and CDR2 sequences are SQVTM and ANQGSEA. CDR3 in DNA: TGCAGCGTTGAGGCAGGGAGGGGTTTTACTGAAGCTTTCTTT. Amino acids: CSVEAGRGFTEAFF.

This clone was picked up one time. The chain recombines TRBV18 with TRBJ1-1, with 7 bases aligning to TRBD1. Trimming at V came to 1 base and at J to 6 bases, leaving 5 bases not matched to a gene. CDR1 and CDR2 (germline): KGHSH, LQKENI. The CDR3 runs to 14 residues. CDR3 bases: TGTGCCAGCTCACCACAACAGGGGCGACCTGAAGCTTTCTTT. Translating it yields CASSPQQGRPEAFF.

This chain uses TRBV5-4 with TRBJ2-2; D might be TRBD1 (6 bases). V dropped 4 bases and J dropped 6 bases, with 16 bases sitting between them. CDR3 length: 15 residues. Germline V gives CDR1 SGHNT, CDR2 YYREEE (reference sequence). Written as DNA, the CDR3 is TGTGCCAGCAGCCGTGTTGGGGGCCGGCCCGGGGAGCTGTTTTTT. Residues: CASSRVGGRPGELFF.

This chain links TRBV29-1 with TRBJ1-3, with TRBD1 matching 8 bases. The CDR3 runs 15 residues. The V gene's germline CDR1 is SQVTM and CDR2 ANQGSEA. Germline trimming cut 6 bases from V and 4 bases from J; bases unmatched to any gene: 11. The CDR3 here is CSVVLGGQEGNTIYF. The CDR3 bases are TGCAGCGTCGTTTTAGGGGGACAGGAGGGAAACACCATATATTTT.

The V call is TRBV4-1, the J call TRBJ2-7; D unresolved. The V and J ends lost 0 bases and 0 bases respectively, with 9 bases between them. Germline lookup yields CDR1 MGHRA and CDR2 YSYEKL. The length of the CDR3 is 15 residues. CDR3 sequence (DNA): TGCGCCAGCAGCCAAGAGCGGCAGAGCTCCTACGAGCAGTACTTC. Translating it yields CASSQERQSSYEQYF.

The V and J genes are TRBV6-5 and TRBJ1-2; D remains ambiguous. The ends were cut back, 0 bases at V and 5 bases at J, with 13 bases in the middle. This CDR3 has 15 residues. In germline, CDR1 is MNHEY, CDR2 SVGAGI. CDR3 sequence: CASSYSLPVRYGYTF. CDR3 DNA: TGTGCCAGCAGTTACTCGCTCCCGGTCCGGTATGGCTACACCTTC.

This sequence joins TRBV10-3 and TRBJ2-7, with 7 bases identical to TRBD2. The CDR3 covers 16 residues. The germline V gene encodes CDR1 ENHRY and CDR2 SYGVKD. V gave up 4 bases and J gave up 0 bases; unmatched junction bases: 9. The CDR3 sequence: CAISVGLGLSSYEQYF. CDR3 bases: TGTGCCATCAGTGTTGGACTAGGCCTGAGCTCCTACGAGCAGTACTTC.

The V gene is TRBV3-1 (or the pseudogene TRBV3-2), the J gene TRBJ2-3; weak D call: TRBD2 (6 bases). Germline values: CDR1 LGHDT, CDR2 YNNKEL (reference sequence). The germline V and J ends were trimmed by 1 base and 3 bases, with 11 bases remaining between them. The CDR3 has 15 residues. In nucleotides, the CDR3 is TGTGCCAGCAGCCAAGGCGGGGCCGGGACAGATACGCAGTATTTT. Amino acid sequence: CASSQGGAGTDTQYF.

CDR3: CASSQEGARNTEAFF. The CDR3 DNA is TGCGCCAGCAGCCAAGAGGGGGCGAGGAACACTGAAGCTTTCTTT. V is TRBV4-1 and J is TRBJ1-1, with D tentatively TRBD1 (6 bases). The CDR3 covers 15 residues. Trimming removed 0 bases at V and 1 base at J, with 9 bases between. The germline gives CDR1 MGHRA, CDR2 YSYEKL.

The V gene is TRBV20-1, the J gene TRBJ2-5; 7 positions agree with TRBD1. V shed 3 bases, J shed 2 bases, and the junction held 3 bases outside the gene matches. Germline assignment: CDR1 DFQATT and CDR2 SNEGSKA (reference sequence). The CDR3 has 13 residues. The CDR3 DNA reads as TGCAGTGCTAGTCTGGGACAGCAAGAGACCCAGTACTTC. Its protein product is CSASLGQQETQYF.

The chain joins TRBV11-3 to TRBJ2-5; no definite D call. The CDR3 has 12 residues. CDR1 is SGHNT, CDR2 YENEEA, per germline. Trimming removed 0 bases at V and 5 bases at J, with 4 bases between. CDR3 nucleotide sequence: TGTGCCAGCAGCTTAGATCCGGAGACCCAGTACTTC. Translation: CASSLDPETQYF.

The gene calls are TRBV3-1 (or the pseudogene TRBV3-2) and TRBJ2-5, with 7 bases identical to TRBD1. CDR3 length equals 15 residues. Germline CDR1 LGHDT, CDR2 YNNKEL (reference sequence). V lost 5 bases to trimming and J lost 2 bases; unmatched junction nucleotides: 8. CDR3 coding DNA: TGTGCCAGCAGCTCCACGGGGACAGCTCAAGAGACCCAGTACTTC. Its translation is CASSSTGTAQETQYF.